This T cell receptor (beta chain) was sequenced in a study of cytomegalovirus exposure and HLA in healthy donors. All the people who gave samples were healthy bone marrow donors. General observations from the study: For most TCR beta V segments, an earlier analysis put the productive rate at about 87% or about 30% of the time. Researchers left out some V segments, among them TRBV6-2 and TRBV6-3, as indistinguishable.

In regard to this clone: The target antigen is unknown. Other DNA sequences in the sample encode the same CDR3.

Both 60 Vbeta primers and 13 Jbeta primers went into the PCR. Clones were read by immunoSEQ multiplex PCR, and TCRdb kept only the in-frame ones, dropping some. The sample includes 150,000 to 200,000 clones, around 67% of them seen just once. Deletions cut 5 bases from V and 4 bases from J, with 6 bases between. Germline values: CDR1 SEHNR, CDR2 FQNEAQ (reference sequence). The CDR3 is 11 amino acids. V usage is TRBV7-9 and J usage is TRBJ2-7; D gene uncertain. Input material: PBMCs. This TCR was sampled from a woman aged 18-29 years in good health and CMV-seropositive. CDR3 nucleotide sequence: TGTGCCAGCAGCCTCCTTTACGAGCAGTACTTC. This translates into CASSLLYEQYF.